The TCR beta chain described here comes from a study of T cell clones after liver transplantation. Study-wide background: A pre-transplant mixed lymphocyte reaction with TCRbeta sequencing defined graft-donor-reactive clones followed in post-transplant blood.

For this clone: Antigen specificity is unknown.

V was shortened by 3 bases and J by 9 bases, with 12 bases between the two germline ends. From germline, CDR1 is GTSNPN and CDR2 SVGIG (reference sequence). The CDR3 is 12 residues long. Overall study findings and caveats: Post-transplant time points were not standardized, so conclusions are preliminary.

This table comes from immunoSEQ multiplex PCR, and its TCRdb copy is limited to in-frame clones, with some not included. In the table there are 70,000 to 95,000 clones, less than 85% of which are singletons. This chain joins TRBV30 and TRBJ2-1; D possibly corresponds to TRBD2 (5 bases). The TCR originated in a human patient who received a liver transplant. A share of the T cells may be of graft donor origin. The sequencing used CD4+ T cells from blood, collected at the 22-month timepoint. The CDR3 region is CAWSGGRGEQFF. CDR3 bases: TGTGCCTGGAGCGGAGGTCGGGGTGAGCAGTTCTTC.